This TCR beta chain originates from a study of cytomegalovirus exposure and HLA in healthy donors. Study background: A subsequent analysis reported that the 120 or so validation repertoires were produced on the same platform that had also been used for the 600 to 800 first-cohort repertoires.

Study-wide results and caveats: Reported results showed that the classifier diagnosed cytomegalovirus status with high specificity and sensitivity. The authors listed 150 to 200 TCR beta chains as cytomegalovirus-associated. Through in vitro validation, a few CMV-associated chains were shown to be specific for CMV antigens.

Measured with immunoSEQ multiplex PCR; TCRdb has only the in-frame clones, and not every one. The data show fewer than 90,000 clones, more than 70% seen once. Germline trimming cut 1 base from V and 1 base from J; bases unmatched to any gene: 0. The germline gives CDR1 MNHNS, CDR2 SASEGT. The CDR3 is 15 amino acids. As regards this clone: Its antigen is undetermined.

This chain joins TRBV6-1 and TRBJ2-7; 11 bases line up with TRBD2. Sequencing used PBMCs. This TCR was sampled from a woman aged 18-35 years in good health and CMV-seropositive. The CDR3 reads CASSEGTSGSYEQYF. The CDR3 DNA sequence: TGTGCCAGCAGTGAAGGGACTAGCGGGTCCTACGAGCAGTACTTC.